The source of this T cell receptor beta chain is a study of molecular identifiers for immune sequencing clone quantification. TCRdb itself ran the PCR reads through MiXCR, one entry per CDR3 protein. This sample carries about 320,000 distinct CDR3 sequences, roughly 23% of them seen once, and the ten largest clones take over 0.7%. V was trimmed by 2 bases and J by 3 bases, leaving 8 bases between them. The length of the CDR3 is 13 residues. Germline lookup yields CDR1 MNHEY and CDR2 SVGEGT. Sequences were obtained from naive CD8+ T cells from blood, with Jurkat cell RNA spiked in. The subset here: FACS-sorted CD8+CD4-CCR7+CD45RA+ naive T cells. The clonotype originates from a human donor in good health. Some libraries in this study had Jurkat cell RNA spiked in. The chain links TRBV6-2 or TRBV6-3 to TRBJ2-7; no clear D. The CDR3 spells CASSYAFGYEQYF. The CDR3 DNA is TGTGCCAGCAGTTACGCCTTTGGCTACGAGCAGTACTTC.